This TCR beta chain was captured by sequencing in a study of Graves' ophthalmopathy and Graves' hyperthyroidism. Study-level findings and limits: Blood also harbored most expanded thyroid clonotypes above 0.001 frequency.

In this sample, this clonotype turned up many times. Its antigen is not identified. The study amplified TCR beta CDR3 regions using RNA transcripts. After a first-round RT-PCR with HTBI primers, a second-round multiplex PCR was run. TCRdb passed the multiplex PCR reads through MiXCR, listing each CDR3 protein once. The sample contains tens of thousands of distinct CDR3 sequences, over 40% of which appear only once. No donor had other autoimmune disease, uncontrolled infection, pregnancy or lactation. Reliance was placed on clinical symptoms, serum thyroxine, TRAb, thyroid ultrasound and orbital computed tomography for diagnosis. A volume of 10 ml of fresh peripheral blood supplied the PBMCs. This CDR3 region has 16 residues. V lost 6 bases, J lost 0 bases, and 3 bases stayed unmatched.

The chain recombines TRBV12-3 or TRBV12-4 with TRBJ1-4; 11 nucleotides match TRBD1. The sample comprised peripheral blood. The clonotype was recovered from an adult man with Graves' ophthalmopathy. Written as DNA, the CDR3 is TGTGCCAGCAGCCTGGACAGGGGGCCAACTAATGAAAAACTGTTTTTT. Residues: CASSLDRGPTNEKLFF.